This T cell receptor (beta chain) originates from a study of CD8 T cells in Susac syndrome. On the study more broadly: Treatment status at blood draw for the Susac syndrome patients was therapy-naive, corticosteroids, or intravenous immunoglobulin alone.

Remarks on this clonotype: Antigen unknown.

Sequencing of TCR beta was performed on blood CD8+ T cells and on blood CD4+ T cells. Broader study findings: The study acknowledged a relatively small number of individuals in its TCR sequencing and HLA analysis. Susac CD8+ clonal expansion peaked in TEMRA cells and active patients.

After extraction with the RNeasy kit, roughly 0.5 to 1 ug of the RNA was reverse transcribed using random hexamers. Using its own MiXCR run on the immunoSEQ multiplex PCR reads, TCRdb lists one record per CDR3 protein. This sample carries around 170,000 distinct CDR3 sequences, roughly 94% of them seen once, and the ten largest clones take 0.15% to 0.2%. This TCR came from a human donor with Susac syndrome. The sequenced sample consisted of CD8+ T cells from PBMCs.

CDR3 loop: CASSLAGVSPLHF. The CDR3 DNA sequence: TGTGCCAGCAGCTTAGCAGGCGTTTCACCCCTCCACTTT. The chain carries TRBV7-9 and TRBJ1-6, with D unresolved. Trimming stripped 0 bases from V and 9 bases from J, with 6 bases between. The CDR3 totals 13 residues. CDR1 and CDR2 (germline): SEHNR, FQNEAQ (reference sequence).